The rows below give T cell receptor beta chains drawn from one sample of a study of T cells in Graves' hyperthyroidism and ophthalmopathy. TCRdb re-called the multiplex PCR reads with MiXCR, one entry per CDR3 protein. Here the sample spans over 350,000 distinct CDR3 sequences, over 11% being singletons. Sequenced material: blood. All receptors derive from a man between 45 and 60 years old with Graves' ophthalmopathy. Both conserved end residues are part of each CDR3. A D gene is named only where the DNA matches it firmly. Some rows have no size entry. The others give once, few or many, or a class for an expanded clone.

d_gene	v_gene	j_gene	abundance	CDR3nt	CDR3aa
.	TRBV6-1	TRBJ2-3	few	TGTGCCAGCAGGGATGGGCCAAAGACCCGCACAGATACGCAGTATTTT	CASRDGPKTRTDTQYF
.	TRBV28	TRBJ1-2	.	TGTGCCAGCAGGTCGCTGACGGACGGCTACACCTTC	CASRSLTDGYTF
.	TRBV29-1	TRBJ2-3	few	TGCAGCGTTGGGCAGGAGGGGCCAGATACGCAGTATTTT	CSVGQEGPDTQYF
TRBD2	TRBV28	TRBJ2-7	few	TGTGCCAGCAGTTTGGGTCTGCGCGGGAGCCACTACGAGCAGTACTTC	CASSLGLRGSHYEQYF
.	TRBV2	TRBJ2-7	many	TGTGCCAGCATCTTCGGGGACCCCTACGAGCAGTACTTC	CASIFGDPYEQYF
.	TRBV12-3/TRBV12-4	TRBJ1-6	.	TGTGCCAGCAGGGCCCGAACAGGGAGCGTCGGCTCACGCCTCCACTTT	CASRARTGSVGSRLHF
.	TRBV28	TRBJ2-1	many	TGTGCCAGCAGTTCCCCCGTGCGGTTCCGGAATGAGCAGTTCTTC	CASSSPVRFRNEQFF
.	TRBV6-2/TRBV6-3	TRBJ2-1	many	TGTGCCAGCACCGGACCTTACAATGAGCAGTTCTTC	CASTGPYNEQFF
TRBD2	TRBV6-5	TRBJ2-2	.	TGTGCCAGCAGTTACGGGGGAGGGCCGTTCAGCGGGGAGCTGTTTTTT	CASSYGGGPFSGELFF
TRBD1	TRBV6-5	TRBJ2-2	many	TGTGCCAGCAGTTACTCTTGGGACAGTCGAAGGGCCGGGGAGCTGTTTTTT	CASSYSWDSRRAGELFF
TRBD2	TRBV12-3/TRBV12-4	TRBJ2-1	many	TGTGCCAGCAGGGAGGGACTAGCAAAGCAGTTCTTC	CASREGLAKQFF
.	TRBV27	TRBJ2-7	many	TGTGCCAGCAGCCCGATACGGCCGGGGCCTGAAAACGAGCAGTACTTC	CASSPIRPGPENEQYF
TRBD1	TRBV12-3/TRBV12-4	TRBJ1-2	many	TGTGCCAGCACCTCCGGGACAGGGGTTGGCTACACCTTC	CASTSGTGVGYTF
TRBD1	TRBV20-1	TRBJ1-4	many	TGCAGTGCTAGAGATCGGCGCAGGGGGAGTGAAAAACTGTTTTTT	CSARDRRRGSEKLFF
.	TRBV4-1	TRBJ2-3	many	TGCGCCAGCAGCCTCCGTTGGGAGGGCACAGATACGCAGTATTTT	CASSLRWEGTDTQYF
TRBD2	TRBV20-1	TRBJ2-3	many	TGCAGTGCTAGCGGAGCTAGCGGGACCACAGATACGCAGTATTTT	CSASGASGTTDTQYF
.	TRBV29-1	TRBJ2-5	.	TGCAGCGCCTCAGGGGATTGGGAAGAGACCCAGTACTTC	CSASGDWEETQYF
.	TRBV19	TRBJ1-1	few	TGTGCCAGTAAGTTCGGTGAGAACACTGAAGCTTTCTTT	CASKFGENTEAFF
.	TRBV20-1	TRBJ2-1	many	TGCAGAACCCCCTGGGGGCGGACGTACAATGAGCAGTTCTTC	CRTPWGRTYNEQFF
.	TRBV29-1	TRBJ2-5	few	TGCAGCGTTGAAGAACCGACCCCCTTACGGGAGACCCAGTACTTC	CSVEEPTPLRETQYF
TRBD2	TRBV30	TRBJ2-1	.	TGTGCCTGGATGATAGCGGGAGGGCCTTCTGAGCAGTTCTTC	CAWMIAGGPSEQFF
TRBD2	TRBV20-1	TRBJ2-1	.	TGCAGTGCTAGCAAAGCGGGAGGCTCCTACAATGAGCAGTTCTTC	CSASKAGGSYNEQFF
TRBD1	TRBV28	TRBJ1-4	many	TGTGCCAGCAGACCGGGACAGACAAATGAAAAACTGTTTTTT	CASRPGQTNEKLFF
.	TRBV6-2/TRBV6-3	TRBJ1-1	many	TGTGCCAGCTCGGCCCAGTACACTGAAGCTTTCTTT	CASSAQYTEAFF
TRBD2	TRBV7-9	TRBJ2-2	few	TGTGCCAGCGAAACCGGGACTATCCTGTTTTTT	CASETGTILFF
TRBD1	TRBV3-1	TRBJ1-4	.	TGTGCCAGCAGCACTCGACAGGGGGTCTCTGAAAAACTGTTTTTT	CASSTRQGVSEKLFF
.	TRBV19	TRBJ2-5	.	TGTGCCAGTAGTATCCGCCGAACTGGCCAAGAGACCCAGTACTTC	CASSIRRTGQETQYF
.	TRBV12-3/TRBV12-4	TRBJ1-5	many	TGTGCCAGCAGCCCCGTAGGGTATCAGCCCCAGCATTTT	CASSPVGYQPQHF
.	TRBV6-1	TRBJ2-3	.	TGTGCCAGCAGGGACGGGGCTGCAGATACGCAGTATTTT	CASRDGAADTQYF
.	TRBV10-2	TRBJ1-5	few	TGCGCCAGCAGAGAAACGGGTTACAATCAGCCCCAGCATTTT	CASRETGYNQPQHF
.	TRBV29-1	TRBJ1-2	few	TGCAGCGTAGCAGGGGTTAACTATGGCTACACCTTC	CSVAGVNYGYTF
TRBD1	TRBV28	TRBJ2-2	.	TGTGCCAGCAGTTTAGCGGGACAGGTTAACACCGGGGAGCTGTTTTTT	CASSLAGQVNTGELFF
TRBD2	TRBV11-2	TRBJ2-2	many	TGTGCCAGCAGCTTACTCCCTAGCGGGAACTACACCGGGGAGCTGTTTTTT	CASSLLPSGNYTGELFF
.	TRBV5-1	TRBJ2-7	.	TGCGCCAGCAGCGCCGGGACAAGAAACTACGAGCAGTGCTTC	CASSAGTRNYEQCF
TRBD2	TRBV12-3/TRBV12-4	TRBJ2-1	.	TGTGCCACCCTCCCCCCGACTAGCGGGAGTGATAATGAGCAGTTCTTC	CATLPPTSGSDNEQFF
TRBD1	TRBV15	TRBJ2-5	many	TGTGCCACCAGCGCACCGGACAGGGTCGAGACCCAGTACTTC	CATSAPDRVETQYF
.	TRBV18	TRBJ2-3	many	TGTGCCAGCTCCAATACCGTATCAGATACGCAGTATTTT	CASSNTVSDTQYF
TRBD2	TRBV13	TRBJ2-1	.	TGTGCCAGCAGCCACCGCCCCCCGGGACTAGCGGGCAGCTCCTACAATGAGCAGTTCTTC	CASSHRPPGLAGSSYNEQFF
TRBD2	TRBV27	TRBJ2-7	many	TGTGCCAGCAGTTCCGCTAGCGGGTCCTACGAGCAGTACTTC	CASSSASGSYEQYF
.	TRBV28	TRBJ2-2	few	TGTGCCAGCAGTTTATTAGGCGGGACGAACACCGGGGAGCTGTTTTTT	CASSLLGGTNTGELFF
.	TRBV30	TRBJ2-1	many	TGTGCCTGGAGTGTAGGTGGGGGCTCCTACAATGAGCAGTTCTTC	CAWSVGGGSYNEQFF
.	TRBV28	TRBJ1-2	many	TGTGCCAGCAGTTTAAACCTGGGGGGCTATGGCTACACCTTC	CASSLNLGGYGYTF
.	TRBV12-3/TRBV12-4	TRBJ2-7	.	TGTGCCAGCAGTCCTACACCCTCCTACGAGCAGTACTTC	CASSPTPSYEQYF
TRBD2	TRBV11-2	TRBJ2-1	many	TGTGCCAGCAGCTTAGGACTAGCGGTCTCCTACAATGAGCAGTTCTTC	CASSLGLAVSYNEQFF
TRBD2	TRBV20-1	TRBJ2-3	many	TGCAGTGCTACAGGGACTAGTTTCACAGATACGCAGTATTTT	CSATGTSFTDTQYF
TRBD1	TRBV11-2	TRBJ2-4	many	TGTGCCAGCAGCCAACAGGGGACCAAAAACATTCAGTACTTC	CASSQQGTKNIQYF
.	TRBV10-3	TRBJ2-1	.	TGTGCCATCAGTAAGATACAGGGAGGAGAAAACAATGAGCAGTTCTTC	CAISKIQGGENNEQFF
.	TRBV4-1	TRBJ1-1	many	TGCGCCAGCAGCCAAGATGGAGGGCCGGCTGAAGCTTTCTTT	CASSQDGGPAEAFF
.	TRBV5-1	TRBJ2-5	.	TGCGCCAGCAGCTTGTCGGCAGGGAGAGAGTCCCAGTACTTC	CASSLSAGRESQYF
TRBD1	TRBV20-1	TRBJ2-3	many	TGCAGTGCTAACCCGGGACAGGGAGATACGCAGTATTTT	CSANPGQGDTQYF
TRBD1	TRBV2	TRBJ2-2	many	TGTGCCAGCAGCATAGACAGGGGGCAGGCCGGGGAGCTGTTTTTT	CASSIDRGQAGELFF
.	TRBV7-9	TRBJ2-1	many	TGTGCCAGCAGCTGGGGCATCTACAATGAGCAGTTCTTC	CASSWGIYNEQFF
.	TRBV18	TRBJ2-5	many	TGTGCCAGCCGGGCCATAGGTGAAGAGACCCAGTACTTC	CASRAIGEETQYF
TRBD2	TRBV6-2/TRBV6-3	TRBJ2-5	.	TGTGCCAGCAGTTACCCCTCGACTAGCGGGAGTTTCATAGAGACCCAGTACTTC	CASSYPSTSGSFIETQYF